Included here is one TCR beta chain sequence, with context. This clonotype turned up a few times. No antigen is known for it. Base qualities are not at hand, and no much larger clone is one base apart. The instrument given in TCRdb is Illumina HiSeq 1500. TCRdb reworked the public reads: Q25 trimming with fastp, MiXCR clone assembly, productive beta chains retained. Rows merge per CDR3 protein into single entries with the most common DNA and genes. Here the sample has roughly 340,000 distinct CDR3 sequences; roughly 28% occur a single time. In total, the top ten clones hold around 18% of the sample. This sample is part of a study of T cell repertoires in cytomegalovirus infection (dated by TCRdb to between 2018 and 2020). The study in broad terms: Peptide stimulations targeted recently identified HLA-C-restricted CMV epitopes, whose presentation resists viral immunomodulation, together with well-studied HLA-B-restricted epitopes. Because public TCR beta signatures pointed to carriage of CMV infection together with the matching HLA type, the HLA type of each donor mattered for the analysis. Paper-wide results and their limitations: The ex vivo response was dominated by HLA-C-restricted CMV-specific TCR beta clonotypes, which also provided the single most frequent clonotype in two of eight donors. In both this cohort and an independent roughly 360-donor cohort, the cumulative frequency of public TCR beta family members distinguished carriers of CMV infection plus the relevant HLA type.

Unmatched junction bases come to 17, with V trimmed by 3 bases and J by 8 bases. Its CDR3 holds 17 amino acids, cysteine through phenylalanine. CDR3 DNA only is kept here, 51 bases in frame from base 1. From a lookup of the germline V gene (reference sequence), CDR1 and CDR2 are DFQATT and SNEGSKA. The treatment or condition label here, explained by the study, means: in vitro stimulation with specific CMV peptide epitopes to enrich CMV-specific T cells. The sample here was cultured PBMCs, taken from culture after CMV antigen stimulation. The source is a human donor in good health (CMV status not recorded). Some clones in this sample may be carry-over from other donors' samples. The chain joins TRBV20-1 to TRBJ2-1; 9 of the junction bases match TRBD2. The CDR3 reads as follows: CSASQTRASGRRHEQFF. The DNA sequence is given as TGCAGTGCTAGTCAAACCCGGGCCAGCGGGAGGCGCCATGAGCAGTTCTTC.